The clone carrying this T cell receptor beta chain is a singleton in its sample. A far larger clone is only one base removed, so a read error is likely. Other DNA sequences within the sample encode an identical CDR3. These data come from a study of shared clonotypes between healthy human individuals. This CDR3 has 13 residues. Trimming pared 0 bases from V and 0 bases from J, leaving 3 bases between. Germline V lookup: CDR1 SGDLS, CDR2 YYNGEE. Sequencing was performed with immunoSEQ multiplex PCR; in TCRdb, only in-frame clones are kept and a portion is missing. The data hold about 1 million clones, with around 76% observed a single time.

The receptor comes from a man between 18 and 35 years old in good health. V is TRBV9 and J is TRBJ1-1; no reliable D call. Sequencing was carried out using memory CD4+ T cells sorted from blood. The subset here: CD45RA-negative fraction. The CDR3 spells CASSVDLNTEAFF. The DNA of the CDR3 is TGTGCCAGCAGCGTAGACCTGAACACTGAAGCTTTCTTT. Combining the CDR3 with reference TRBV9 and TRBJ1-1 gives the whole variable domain DSGVTQTPKHLITATGQRVTLRCSPRSGDLSVYWYQQSLDQGLQFLIQYYNGEERAKGNILERFSAQQFPDLHSELNLSSLELGDSALYFCASSVDLNTEAFFGQGTRLTVV.